A selection of T cell receptor beta chains follows, all from one sample in a study of blood T cell repertoires in COVID-19. The assay was immunoSEQ multiplex PCR, and TCRdb's table has in-frame clones only and misses some. The sample records roughly 250,000 clones, approximately 85% being singletons. The sequenced sample was PBMCs or T cells enriched from blood (not recorded which). The receptors originated from a woman in her 50s who had recovered from COVID-19. Both conserved end residues are part of each CDR3. D genes are given only for firm matches. Size values are once, few and many counts, or a class for expanded clones, and some rows have none.

V,size,D,J,CDR3,DNA
TRBV9,few,-,TRBJ1-2,CASSVEAGVYGYTF,TGTGCCAGCAGCGTAGAGGCAGGGGTATATGGCTACACCTTC
TRBV5-5,-,-,TRBJ1-5,CASSLGPGDQPQHF,TGTGCCAGCAGCTTGGGTCCGGGGGATCAGCCCCAGCATTTT
TRBV18,-,-,TRBJ2-1,CASSPSRNEQFF,TGTGCCAGCTCACCGTCTAGAAATGAGCAGTTCTTC
TRBV4-1,many,-,TRBJ1-3,CASSQDTGGNSGNTIYF,TGCGCCAGCAGCCAAGATACGGGGGGAAACTCTGGAAACACCATATATTTT
TRBV5-5,-,-,TRBJ1-1,CASSWEDGRAFF,TGTGCCAGCAGCTGGGAGGACGGGAGGGCTTTCTTT
TRBV18,-,-,TRBJ1-1,CASSTTEGTEAFF,TGTGCCAGCTCAACGACGGAGGGCACTGAAGCTTTCTTT
TRBV3-1/TRBV3-2,once,TRBD1,TRBJ2-3,CASSPTGFRPDTQYF,TGTGCCAGCAGCCCGACAGGGTTTCGACCAGATACGCAGTATTTT
TRBV27,-,-,TRBJ1-1,CASTSRGGNTEAFF,TGTGCCAGCACTTCCCGGGGAGGTAACACTGAAGCTTTCTTT
TRBV3-1/TRBV3-2,once,-,TRBJ1-2,CASSQGPGYGYTF,TGTGCCAGCAGCCAAGGGCCAGGCTATGGCTACACCTTC
TRBV5-5,-,-,TRBJ1-2,CASSFTFAPGADYTF,TGTGCCAGCAGCTTCACCTTCGCACCGGGAGCCGACTACACCTTC
TRBV30,-,-,TRBJ1-5,CAWSVKLGSNQPQHF,TGTGCCTGGAGTGTAAAGCTTGGTAGCAATCAGCCCCAGCATTTT
TRBV7-2,-,-,TRBJ2-7,CASTEQSPLEQYF,TGTGCCAGCACCGAACAGTCCCCCCTAGAGCAGTACTTC
TRBV19,once,-,TRBJ2-7,CASTLTGGTETYEQYF,TGTGCCAGTACCCTGACGGGCGGGACAGAGACTTACGAGCAGTACTTC
TRBV3-1/TRBV3-2,-,TRBD1,TRBJ1-1,CASSQTLQGYAFF,TGTGCCAGCAGCCAGACCTTACAGGGGTATGCTTTCTTT
TRBV5-8,few,TRBD2,TRBJ2-1,CASSSRLALYNEQFF,TGTGCCAGCAGCTCCCGACTAGCGCTATACAATGAGCAGTTCTTC
TRBV3-1/TRBV3-2,-,TRBD2,TRBJ2-1,CASSQAGVAGAADNEQFF,TGTGCCAGCAGCCAAGCGGGGGTAGCGGGAGCAGCGGACAATGAGCAGTTCTTC
TRBV24-1,-,-,TRBJ2-1,CATSDSYSGEQFF,TGTGCCACCAGTGATTCCTATTCCGGTGAGCAGTTCTTC
TRBV11-2,-,-,TRBJ2-1,CASSLQGSYNEQFF,TGTGCCAGCAGCTTACAGGGGTCCTACAATGAGCAGTTCTTC
TRBV27,-,TRBD1,TRBJ1-2,CASSLGGTVPRYTF,TGTGCCAGCAGTTTAGGAGGGACAGTTCCTCGCTACACCTTC
TRBV5-4,-,TRBD2,TRBJ2-5,CASSSGTSGSSRETQYF,TGTGCCAGCAGCTCTGGGACTAGCGGGAGTTCAAGAGAGACCCAGTACTTC
TRBV12-3/TRBV12-4,-,-,TRBJ1-2,CASRGAGGRGYTF,TGTGCCAGCAGGGGGGCCGGGGGGCGCGGCTACACCTTC
TRBV21-1,-,-,TRBJ1-1,CASSKALGDRGRFTEAFF,TGTGCCAGCAGCAAAGCGCTGGGGGACAGGGGGAGGTTTACTGAAGCTTTCTTT
TRBV20-1,-,-,TRBJ2-7,CSASSQGNEQYF,TGCAGTGCTAGTAGCCAGGGAAACGAGCAGTACTTC
TRBV30,few,-,TRBJ2-7,CAWNQRSYEQYF,TGTGCCTGGAACCAGCGGAGCTACGAGCAGTACTTC
TRBV7-3,-,TRBD2,TRBJ2-3,CASSPGLAVTTDTQYF,TGTGCCAGCAGCCCGGGACTAGCGGTTACCACAGATACGCAGTATTTT
TRBV28,-,-,TRBJ1-3,CASSISSSGNTIYF,TGTGCCAGCAGTATTTCCAGCTCTGGAAACACCATATATTTT
TRBV5-6,-,-,TRBJ1-1,CASSFYSTGGSTEAFF,TGTGCCAGCAGCTTCTACAGCACTGGGGGGAGCACTGAAGCTTTCTTT
TRBV18,few,-,TRBJ1-4,CASSPPGQTNEKLFF,TGTGCCAGCTCACCACCGGGACAAACGAATGAAAAACTGTTTTTT